This T cell receptor (beta chain) emerged from a study of OX40 agonist ivuxolimab in advanced cancers. Study results and caveats: Clonal expansion among partial responders at 0.1-3.0 mg/kg ranked near the lowest. Part of the nonresponder group also had normalized T-cell clonal expansion that was low.

Turning to this clone: No antigen is known for it.

Autoimmune disease history or systemic immunosuppression barred patients. TCRdb's copy holds only in-frame clones and misses some; the assay was immunoSEQ multiplex PCR. The sample includes approximately 45,000 clones, about 95% of them seen just once. Specimen: CD4+ or CD8+ T cells sorted from blood, collected in a trial of the OX40 agonist ivuxolimab. This clonotype was obtained from an adult with an advanced solid tumor such as melanoma, head and neck, liver or kidney cancer.

This CDR3 is CSIKEDGYTF. CDR3 DNA sequence: TGCAGCATCAAAGAGGATGGCTACACCTTC. The chain links TRBV29-1 to TRBJ1-2; D unresolved. This CDR3 has 10 amino acids. CDR1 SQVTM and CDR2 ANQGSEA come from the germline V gene. Trimming removed 8 bases at V and 6 bases at J, with 10 bases between.